Listed below are T cell receptor beta chains from one sample, sequenced in a study of blood T cells in healthy people across ages. MiXCR, applied by TCRdb to the 5' RACE reads, yields one record per CDR3 protein. The sample gives about 1,600,000 distinct CDR3 sequences, 42% of which show up once; 6.5% to 10% is in the top ten. The sample consisted of blood. These receptors were collected from a woman aged 18 to 35 in good health. Both conserved end residues are trimmed from each CDR3. A D gene is named only where the DNA matches it firmly. For some rows the clone size is stated as once, few or many, or as a class when expanded; others skip it.

clone_size d_call v_call cdr3_aa
few NA TRBV29-1 SVEGQPSFTQY
many NA TRBV6-5 ASSSRALRNEQF
NA TRBD1 TRBV20-1 SATRTSTGATEAF
few TRBD1 TRBV28 ASSLPAGGSQPQH
many NA TRBV7-9 ASSPGGEKLF
NA TRBD1 TRBV5-1 ASSYTPGQGAGEQY
few TRBD2 TRBV6-6 ASSLPRGGSDTQY
once TRBD1 TRBV2 ASSDVGTGNYGYT
few NA TRBV7-2 ASSLVAATKETQY
NA NA TRBV10-3 AISESGSGATDTQY
NA TRBD2 TRBV11-2 ASSTFGTRNNEQF
few TRBD2 TRBV5-1 ASSQPGLAPDTQY
many NA TRBV12-3/TRBV12-4 ASTHEVTDTQY
NA TRBD1 TRBV7-2 ASNPGTDVEAF
few NA TRBV7-6 ASSVLGATNEKLF
NA NA TRBV7-2 ASSLVGRDNLFYGYT
NA TRBD2 TRBV12-3/TRBV12-4 ASSLRGLAGINEQF
NA TRBD1 TRBV20-1 SAAGGSEKLF
NA TRBD2 TRBV7-2 ASSTTDPGLVQDTKY
NA NA TRBV7-2 ASSKGHIGSYNEQF
many NA TRBV2 ASSETNQETQY
few NA TRBV11-2 ASSLGAGYFGATNEKLF
many NA TRBV12-3/TRBV12-4 ASGLSPYEQY
few NA TRBV21-1 ASSKGEEEGTLAKNIQY
NA NA TRBV18 ASSLFYQDTQY
few TRBD1 TRBV7-9 ASRTGAMNTEAF